Listed below are T cell receptor beta chains from one sample, sequenced in a study of blood T cells in healthy people across ages. TCRdb re-called the 5' RACE reads through MiXCR, storing one row per CDR3 protein. Of some 1.4 million distinct CDR3 sequences in the sample, roughly 40% were seen once. The sample taken for sequencing was blood. All receptors derive from a young woman in good health. Both conserved end residues are part of each CDR3. D genes are given only for firm matches. Rows may omit the clone size; those that give it use once, few, many or a size class.

>NA|TRBJ2-3|TRBD1|TRBV20-1
TGCAGTGCTAGTTGGGGGACAGGGGGCGTTCGGACAGATACGCAGTATTTT
CSASWGTGGVRTDTQYF
>NA|TRBJ1-6|TRBD1|TRBV12-3/TRBV12-4
TGTGCCAGCAGTTTACTTCGGACAGGGAATTCACCCCTCCACTTT
CASSLLRTGNSPLHF
>NA|TRBJ1-1|NA|TRBV3-1
TGTGCCAGCAGCCAAGGTGGCCAATTTGTAACTTTCTTT
CASSQGGQFVTFF
>NA|TRBJ2-7|NA|TRBV4-3
TGCGCCAGCAGCCAAGATTATCCGGGGAGTGAGCAGTACTTC
CASSQDYPGSEQYF
>few|TRBJ2-7|NA|TRBV20-1
TGCAGTGCTAACCGGGACAATGAATACGAGCAGTACTTC
CSANRDNEYEQYF
>NA|TRBJ2-1|NA|TRBV12-3/TRBV12-4
TGTGCCAGCCCCTTCGGGAACAATGAGCAGTTCTTC
CASPFGNNEQFF
>NA|TRBJ2-5|NA|TRBV5-1
TGCGCCAGCAGCCGTACCGGACAGCGTACCCAAGAGACCCAGTACTTC
CASSRTGQRTQETQYF
>few|TRBJ2-5|TRBD2|TRBV10-2
TGCGCCAGCACAAAGCGGGAGCGGGAGACCCAGTACTTC
CASTKRERETQYF
>NA|TRBJ2-2|NA|TRBV6-6
TGTGCCACCAGGGGGGGGTCGGACACCGGGGAGCTGTTTTTT
CATRGGSDTGELFF
>NA|TRBJ1-5|NA|TRBV9
TGTGCCAGCAGCCGGGGAGGGGCAGAGAATCAGCCCCAGCATTTT
CASSRGGAENQPQHF
>few|TRBJ1-4|TRBD1|TRBV20-1
TGCAGTGCTCGTAGGGGTGGGACAGGGTCCGAAAAACTGTTTTTT
CSARRGGTGSEKLFF
>many|TRBJ2-1|NA|TRBV7-2
TGTGCCAGCAGCTTAGGGGCCTACAATGAGCAGTTCTTC
CASSLGAYNEQFF
>NA|TRBJ2-5|NA|TRBV9
TGTGCCAGCAGCGAGGGGGACAACCAAGAGACCCAGTACTTC
CASSEGDNQETQYF
>NA|TRBJ2-5|TRBD2|TRBV7-9
TGTGCCCACTGGGGAACGGGACTAGCGGGGCAAGAGACCCAGTACTTC
CAHWGTGLAGQETQYF
>NA|TRBJ2-7|NA|TRBV18
TGTGCCAGCTCGCCTACAGGTCCGAGCTTCTACAATGAGCAGTACTTC
CASSPTGPSFYNEQYF
>NA|TRBJ1-1|NA|TRBV6-2/TRBV6-3
TGTGCCAGCAGTTACTCTAGAGGGGCGGCGAACACTGAAGCTTTCTTT
CASSYSRGAANTEAFF
>NA|TRBJ1-1|NA|TRBV27
TGTGCCACCTCCACGCTAAGCAGGGGTGGGAACACTGAAGCTTTCTTT
CATSTLSRGGNTEAFF